These 15 T cell receptor beta chains share one sample of origin, sequenced in a study of response to subunit inactivated influenza vaccine. Each CDR3 protein is one row after TCRdb ran MiXCR on the RT-PCR reads. Of under 500,000 distinct CDR3 sequences in the sample, 9.5% to 13% were seen once. This material consisted of PBMCs from blood, taken about 6 weeks after vaccination. All receptors come from a man in his fifties who received an inactivated influenza vaccine.

This clonotype was observed a handful of times. This chain links TRBV7-2 with TRBJ1-2; D remains ambiguous. Germline CDR1 reads SGHTA; CDR2 reads FQGNSA. The V and J ends lost 4 bases and 6 bases respectively, with 18 bases between them. The CDR3 is made up of 15 amino acids. As DNA, the CDR3 is TGTGCCAGCAGCTGGAGACCGGATTCTGCCGATGGCTACACCTTC. Translation: CASSWRPDSADGYTF.

This clonotype was seen at least ten times. Because the CDR3's place on the DNA is in doubt, the DNA is left out and the CDR3 is given as listed by TCRdb. This chain joins TRBV7-2 and TRBJ2-7. Ends included, the CDR3 has 12 residues. Germline values: CDR1 SGHTA, CDR2 FQGNSA. This CDR3 reads CASSLRFGEQYF.

V gene TRBV30 combines with J gene TRBJ1-1; D is unresolved. Germline V gene sequence: CDR1 GTSNPN, CDR2 SVGIG (reference sequence). V was trimmed by 4 bases and J by 2 bases, leaving 11 bases between them. The CDR3 runs 13 residues. The CDR3: CAWTLGINTEAFF. In DNA form, the CDR3 reads TGTGCCTGGACCCTCGGGATAAACACTGAAGCTTTCTTT.

This chain links TRBV14 with TRBJ2-1; 7 bases match TRBD2. The CDR3 is 14 amino acids. The V gene end was trimmed by 5 bases and the J gene end by 0 bases; junction bases not matched to a gene: 1. Germline V gene lookup returns CDR1 SGHDN and CDR2 FVKESK. In DNA, the CDR3 is TGTGCCAGCAGCTGGGACTACTCCTACAATGAGCAGTTCTTC. Translation: CASSWDYSYNEQFF.

This clonotype has a handful of counts. V and J are TRBV12-3 or TRBV12-4 and TRBJ2-7; the D is unclear. The CDR3 runs to 15 residues. The V end was cut by 0 bases, the J end by 5 bases, with 14 bases between. CDR3 nucleotide sequence: TGTGCCAGCAGTTTAGCGCTTCAACAGTTCCACGAGCAGTACTTC. It yields the protein CASSLALQQFHEQYF.

The gene calls are TRBV24-1 and TRBJ1-2, with D uncertain. Trimming left V 2 bases short and J 8 bases short, with 5 bases between. The length of the CDR3 is 11 residues. From germline, CDR1 is KGHDR and CDR2 SFDVKD. CDR3 nucleotide sequence: TGTGCCACCAGTGATTATGGCGGCTACACCTTC. It translates to CATSDYGGYTF.

This clonotype was counted at least ten times. The chain joins TRBV15 to TRBJ2-1; D not certain. The germline gives CDR1 LNHNV, CDR2 YYDKDF (reference sequence). CDR3 length: 13 residues. The V gene lost 5 bases and the J gene lost 5 bases, with 10 bases spanning the gap. The CDR3 nucleotides are TGTGCCACCAGCCCCACCAGGAACAATGAGCAGTTCTTC. Protein product: CATSPTRNNEQFF.

This clonotype was seen only a few times. The chain has TRBV5-1 and TRBJ1-5, with a weak D call TRBD1 (5 bases). This CDR3 region has 14 residues. Germline-derived CDR1 and CDR2 are SGHRS and YFSETQ. V was shortened by 3 bases and J by 4 bases, with 11 bases between the two germline ends. The CDR3 DNA is TGCGCCAGCAGCTCTGACAGTCGTAATCAGCCCCAGCATTTT. Translation: CASSSDSRNQPQHF.

This clonotype was counted ten times or more. The gene calls are TRBV5-6 and TRBJ1-1, with 9 bases identical to TRBD1. Germline CDR1 and CDR2: SGHDT and YYEEEE. The CDR3 is made up of 15 amino acids. Trimming at V came to 4 bases and at J to 5 bases, leaving 9 bases not matched to a gene. This CDR3 is CASSDFTGGWTEAFF. The CDR3 DNA sequence: TGTGCCAGCAGCGATTTTACAGGGGGCTGGACTGAAGCTTTCTTT. The complete variable domain, with remaining parts taken from reference TRBV5-6 and TRBJ1-1, reads DAGVTQSPTHLIKTRGQQVTLRCSPKSGHDTVSWYQQALGQGPQFIFQYYEEEERQRGNFPDRFSGHQFPNYSSELNVNALLLGDSALYLCASSDFTGGWTEAFFGQGTRLTVV.

This clonotype was seen many times. The chain uses TRBV7-9 and TRBJ1-1; no definite D call. The CDR3 extends over 15 amino acids. Trimming took 1 base from V and 0 from J, leaving 9 bases between them. The V gene's germline CDR1 is SEHNR and CDR2 FQNEAQ (reference sequence). The CDR3: CASSLGRIMNTEAFF. In DNA form, the CDR3 reads TGTGCCAGCAGCTTAGGGCGGATCATGAACACTGAAGCTTTCTTT.

In this sample, this clonotype turned up a few times. CDR3 amino acids: CASSLPGVASTDTQYF. In DNA form, the CDR3 reads TGCGCCAGCAGCTTGCCGGGAGTGGCAAGCACAGATACGCAGTATTTT. The chain joins TRBV5-1 to TRBJ2-3, with a weak D call TRBD2 (6 bases). Germline CDR1 is SGHRS and CDR2 is YFSETQ. The CDR3 totals 16 residues. Between the trimmed V and J ends, which lost 1 base and 0 bases, there was a span of 12 bases.

The J gene is TRBJ1-1, the V gene TRBV12-5; D perhaps matches TRBD1 (5 bases). The CDR3 loop spans 12 amino acids. Trimming shortened V by 6 bases and J by 4 bases, and 9 bases separated the two germline ends. Germline V gene data show CDR1 as LGHNT and CDR2 as FRNRAP. In DNA form, the CDR3 reads TGTGCTAGTGGCACGGGGGTCACTGAAGCTTTCTTT. This encodes CASGTGVTEAFF.

At least ten counts were recorded for this clonotype. This sequence joins TRBV3-1 and TRBJ1-1; tentatively, D is TRBD1 (5 bases). The CDR3 loop spans 14 amino acids. With 1 base removed from V and 3 bases from J, the gap between germline ends came to 9 bases. The germline CDR1 and CDR2 sequences are LGHDT and YNNKEL (reference sequence). The CDR3 DNA sequence: TGTGCCAGCAGCCAAGGTTGGGGGGACACTGAAGCTTTCTTT. Encoded protein: CASSQGWGDTEAFF.

This clonotype was counted only a few times. The J gene is TRBJ2-7, the V gene TRBV12-3 or TRBV12-4; 7 nucleotides match TRBD2. Trimming took 3 bases from V and 5 from J; bases not matched to a gene: 7. This CDR3 is built from 14 residues. In DNA form, the CDR3 reads TGTGCCAGCAGTTTTAGCGGGCAGGGCAACGAGCAGTACTTC. This codes for CASSFSGQGNEQYF.

The chain recombines TRBV28 with TRBJ1-1; D gene unclear. V was shortened by 6 bases and J by 4 bases, with 21 bases between the two germline ends. The CDR3 totals 16 residues. Germline assignment: CDR1 MDHEN and CDR2 SYDVKM. CDR3 nucleotides: TGTGCCAGCAGCCCCAGAAGTGGACGCCGGGGCACTGAAGCTTTCTTT. Encoded protein: CASSPRSGRRGTEAFF. The variable domain in full, completed from reference TRBV28 and TRBJ1-1, reads DVKVTQSSRYLVKRTGEKVFLECVQDMDHENMFWYRQDPGLGLRLIYFSYDVKMKEKGDIPEGYSVSREKKERFSLILESASTNQTSMYLCASSPRSGRRGTEAFFGQGTRLTVV.